These T cell receptor beta chains were read from a single sample in a study of T cells after yellow fever vaccination. TCRdb re-derived calls from the 5' RACE reads in MiXCR, one entry per CDR3 protein. The sample consists of hundreds of thousands of distinct CDR3 sequences, approximately 19% of them appearing once. The specimen was PBMCs, collected before the yellow fever booster vaccination. These receptors were collected from a man aged 18 to 29 who received the YFV17D yellow fever vaccine. Both conserved end residues are part of each CDR3. The D gene is left open where the match is weak. Size values are once, few and many counts, or a class for expanded clones, and some rows have none.

j_call clone_size d_call v_call cdr3_nt cdr3_aa
TRBJ2-1 . TRBD2 TRBV14 TGTGCCAGCAGCCTTCTAGCGGGGGCCAATGAGCAGTTCTTC CASSLLAGANEQFF
TRBJ2-5 few TRBD1 TRBV25-1 TGTGCCAGCAAGGGACAGGGTGGAGAGACCCAGTACTTC CASKGQGGETQYF
TRBJ2-2 . TRBD2 TRBV7-6 TGTGCCAGCAGCCCCTCCATAGCGGGGGTTAACACCGGGGAGCTGTTTTTT CASSPSIAGVNTGELFF
TRBJ2-5 . TRBD2 TRBV12-3/TRBV12-4 TGTGCCAGCAGGGGGGGACTAGCGGGACAAGAGACCCAGTACTTC CASRGGLAGQETQYF
TRBJ2-3 few . TRBV7-8 TGTGCCAGCAGCTTCTCAGGGGGACGGGGGGAGCTTTTT CASSFSGGRGELF
TRBJ2-3 few TRBD2 TRBV9 TGTGCCAGCAGCGTAGGACTAGCAGCAGATACGCAGTATTTT CASSVGLAADTQYF
TRBJ2-3 many . TRBV4-3 TGCGCCAGCAGCCAAGAAACCTGGGCAGATACGCAGTATTTT CASSQETWADTQYF
TRBJ1-2 . TRBD1 TRBV5-1 TGCGCCAGCGGGACAGACTATGGCTACACCTTC CASGTDYGYTF
TRBJ2-7 many TRBD2 TRBV20-1 TGCAGTGCTAGAGTCGGGGGGGACGAGCAGTACTTC CSARVGGDEQYF
TRBJ1-6 many . TRBV11-2 TGTGCCAGCAGCTTACCAGTTTATAATTCACCCCTCCACTTT CASSLPVYNSPLHF
TRBJ2-3 . . TRBV20-1 TGCAGTGCTAGAGTTACGGGCACAGATACGCAGTATTTT CSARVTGTDTQYF
TRBJ2-5 . . TRBV29-1 TGCAGCGTTGAGGGGTTAATCCAAGAGACCCAGTACTTC CSVEGLIQETQYF
TRBJ1-2 few . TRBV29-1 TGCAGCGTTGAAGAGGACTTAGGGATCCTGGATGGCTACACCTTC CSVEEDLGILDGYTF
TRBJ1-1 many . TRBV12-3/TRBV12-4 TGTGCCAGCAGCTTATACACTGAAGCTTTCTTT CASSLYTEAFF
TRBJ1-1 . . TRBV23-1 TGCGCCAGCAGTCAATCTAAACACCTTGAAGCTTTCTTT CASSQSKHLEAFF
TRBJ2-3 few . TRBV10-3 TGTGCCATCAGGCGGGACCTCTCACCCACAGATACGCAGTATTTT CAIRRDLSPTDTQYF
TRBJ2-2 few . TRBV19 TGTGCCAGTAGTATAGGGCTGAACACCGGGGAGCTGTTTTTT CASSIGLNTGELFF
TRBJ1-4 . TRBD1 TRBV4-3 TGCGCCAGCAGCCCTATGGGGGAAACAGGGGGCAACGAAAAACTGTTTTTT CASSPMGETGGNEKLFF
TRBJ1-5 . TRBD1 TRBV4-3 TGCGCCAGCAGCCAAGAGTTTGTGACAGGGACTCAGCCCCAGCATTTT CASSQEFVTGTQPQHF
TRBJ2-5 . TRBD1 TRBV6-2/TRBV6-3 TGTGCCAGCTCTGGACAGGGCCACCAAGAGACCCAGTACTTC CASSGQGHQETQYF
TRBJ2-5 few . TRBV10-3 TGTGCCATCAGTGAGTCGGGGGAGACCAAGTACTTC CAISESGETKYF
TRBJ1-2 few . TRBV7-9 TGTGCCAGCAGCTTAGAAAACGGAAATGGCTACACCTTC CASSLENGNGYTF
TRBJ1-2 many . TRBV29-1 TGCAGCGTTTCCGACGGATATGGCTACACCTTC CSVSDGYGYTF
TRBJ2-1 few . TRBV7-9 TGTGCCAGCAGCGGGCGGAGCGGCCCCTTCTTTTTCTATGAGCAGTTCTTC CASSGRSGPFFFYEQFF
TRBJ1-2 . . TRBV5-1 TGCGCCAGCAGCTTGGCCCCGGACTATGGCTACACCTTC CASSLAPDYGYTF
TRBJ1-5 few TRBD1 TRBV20-1 TGCAGTGCTAGACTCGGGACAGTATATCAGCCCCAGCATTTT CSARLGTVYQPQHF
TRBJ2-6 . . TRBV6-5 TGTGCCAGCAGCCGTACGCGGACGGGAAAACAAGGGGCCAACGTCCTGACTTTC CASSRTRTGKQGANVLTF
TRBJ2-3 many . TRBV6-2/TRBV6-3 TGTGCCAGCAGTTACTGGTCGGCAGGCCGGGTGAATACGCAGTATTTT CASSYWSAGRVNTQYF
TRBJ2-5 few . TRBV20-1 TGCAGTGCTAGTTGGAGGGGGATGGAGACCCAGTACTTC CSASWRGMETQYF
TRBJ1-5 few TRBD1 TRBV12-3/TRBV12-4 TGTGCCAGCAGTTCCTTACGACAGGGCACCATGTGGCCCCAGCATTTT CASSSLRQGTMWPQHF
TRBJ2-1 few TRBD2 TRBV10-3 TGTGCCATCAGTGGTGTCAGCGGGGGATACAATGAGCAGTTCTTC CAISGVSGGYNEQFF
TRBJ2-1 few . TRBV24-1 TGTGCCACCAGTGATCTTCGGAGCTCCTACAATGAGCAGTTCTTC CATSDLRSSYNEQFF
TRBJ2-5 . . TRBV7-9 TGTGCCAGCAGCTTAGCCCGGACAGTAGGGAGAGAGACCCAGTACTTC CASSLARTVGRETQYF
TRBJ1-6 . TRBD1 TRBV7-9 TGTGCCAGCAGCTTAATGACAGGGGATTCACCCCTCCACTTT CASSLMTGDSPLHF
TRBJ2-3 . TRBD2 TRBV12-3/TRBV12-4 TGTGCCAGCAGTTCTGGACTAGCGGGGGGCCTTAGCACAGATACGCAGTATTTT CASSSGLAGGLSTDTQYF
TRBJ1-2 few . TRBV9 TGTGCCAGCAGCGCAACTTACAGGGTTCTCGCTAACTATGGCTACACCTTC CASSATYRVLANYGYTF
TRBJ2-3 few TRBD2 TRBV27 TGTGCCAGCAGTCCCCGACTAGCGGGGGGCGTAGATACGCAGTATTTT CASSPRLAGGVDTQYF